This T cell receptor beta chain was sequenced for a study of shared clonotypes between healthy human individuals (TCRdb year 2020). Regarding the study in general: Two women and three men aged 18 to 49 years were included in the cohort. To estimate repertoire size and how much clonotype sharing occurs between individuals, the study deeply sequenced the blood TCR repertoires of roughly 5 healthy adults. To increase sequencing depth and limit assay-specific biases, TCR repertoire library preparation and sequencing were carried out by different laboratories using diverse techniques. Between about 0.8 and 8.9 billion PBMCs per donor were obtained by leukapheresis. Broader findings and caveats from the paper: Based on pairwise subsampling, the degree of clonotype sharing among donors was expected to be affected by sequencing depth. Sampling was restricted to blood, and TCR repertoires in tissues likely differ from the TCR repertoires found in blood. The small number of donors limited the genetic and exposure-history diversity represented.

Using the deep immunoSEQ assay, multiplex PCR amplified TCR CDR3 regions from genomic DNA. Extracted genomic DNA from each cell subset was distributed evenly across all wells of several immunoSEQ 96-well plates, and each plate was treated as a replicate. Each replicate PCR for unsorted PBMC received roughly 0.3 ug genomic DNA, equal to 30,000 to 35,000 T cell genomes. Genomic DNA from unsorted PBMC was sequenced over ten immunoSEQ deep assay plates. The purified libraries were quantified using a Qubit 3.0 fluorometer, sized with a Bioanalyzer 2100, and then quantified again using the KAPA Library Quantification kit. Every immunoSEQ 96-well plate was sequenced on a separate single-read 150-cycle Illumina NextSeq 550 flow cell. The paper's processing steps were these. The immunoSEQ output contained only junctional sequences without quality scores, so filtering could not match that applied to full-length reads. To assign V/J genes and CDR3, sequences were annotated using PyIR, a Python wrapper for IgBLAST v1.9, with IMGT germline references. Any read was removed if the V/J assignment was weak (E-value above 1e-6), the CDR3 was missing, or the read contained stop codons, out-of-frame junctions, or ambiguous translated residues. V3J clonotypes were defined by identical inferred V gene, J gene, and CDR3 amino acid sequence. Percentage overlap between repertoires was computed as shared unique clonotypes divided by the size of the smaller repertoire. RTK rarefaction, the Chao1 estimator, and Recon v2.1 estimates of unobserved clonotypes were used to assess repertoire richness. Sourced from immuneACCESS, this table was stored by TCRdb with only in-frame sequences that have V and J called. A share of the clones is absent; for the studies checked, an unresolved V gene accounts for under half, and the remainder has no known explanation. The D gene and trimming were derived from the DNA, and the V and J assignments and clone size from that table. Present in this sample are about half a million clones, around 80% of which were seen just once. The ten largest account for 12% of the sample.

The CDR3 holds 14 amino acids from the cysteine to the phenylalanine. Only the CDR3 portion is preserved as DNA: 42 bases, with reading frame beginning at the first base. Cut back by 6 bases and 4 bases, the V and J ends lie 12 bases apart. CDR1 and CDR2 are read off the germline V gene (reference sequence) as MNHEY and SMNVEV. With regard to this clone: Its specific antigen is unknown. No qualities accompany the bases; no much larger clone lies one base away.

Donors were healthy HIV-negative adults with no recently reported acute infections or vaccinations. Every donor was a Caucasian adult residing in Nashville, Tennessee, USA. For unsorted samples, 90 million or so PBMCs were counted and genomic DNA was extracted with the QIAamp DNA Blood Mini kit. Blood was collected by leukapheresis, and PBMCs were isolated by Ficoll-Histopaque density gradient centrifugation and then cryopreserved in liquid nitrogen vapor phase. The sequence links TRBV27 to TRBJ2-2; no D gene is confidently identified. The material sequenced was PBMCs. The sequence was collected from a woman aged 40 to 49 in good health. Some clones in this sample may be carry-over from other donors' samples. The bases are TGTGCCAGCAGACAGTTTTTTCTCACCGGGGAGCTGTTTTTT. Translation gives CASRQFFLTGELFF.